This passage covers 20 T cell receptor beta chains from one sample sequenced in a study of Ad26.COV2.S vaccination and SARS-CoV-2 variants (dated by TCRdb to 2020 to 2023). Library construction relied on the immunoSEQ multiplex PCR assay. Imported from immuneACCESS, the table was reduced by TCRdb to in-frame sequences with V and J called. These copies leave out some clones; in studies compared against another copy, an unresolved V gene accounts for under half, and the cause of the remainder is not known. In this sample the table shows hundreds of thousands of clones, 70% to 90% of which occur a single time. Approximately 11% of the sample comes from the top ten. The treatment or condition tag for this specimen amounts to: roughly 18 received Ad26.COV2.S at low or high dose, single or two shots; 5 received placebo; per-sample allocation not given. For vaccine and placebo recipients, repertoires were sequenced using samples collected on day 63 after the first injection.

The sample here was peripheral blood, taken in a trial of Ad26.COV2.S vaccine versus placebo. These receptors all stem from a person between 18 and 59 years old who received the Ad26.COV2.S COVID-19 vaccine or a placebo.

The rearrangement links TRBV7-9 to TRBJ2-7; 10 bases map to TRBD2. This CDR3 is built from 16 residues. The germline V gene encodes CDR1 SEHNR and CDR2 FQNEAQ (reference sequence). J gave up 3 bases and V 1 base, and 6 bases lay outside the gene matches. The CDR3 here is CASSLGGGLAVYEQYF. CDR3 DNA sequence: TGTGCCAGCAGCTTAGGGGGCGGACTAGCGGTCTACGAGCAGTACTTC.

This clone has just one count. The chain couples TRBV6-5 to TRBJ1-3; D is unresolved. Germline V gene data show CDR1 as MNHEY and CDR2 as SVGAGI. The CDR3 runs 12 residues. The V and J ends lost 8 bases and 0 bases respectively, with 5 bases between them. The CDR3 here is CASGSSGNTIYF. The CDR3 region has the DNA TGTGCCAGCGGGAGCTCTGGAAACACCATATATTTT.

V and J are TRBV18 and TRBJ2-7, with 7 bases fitting TRBD2. The germline gives CDR1 KGHSH, CDR2 LQKENI. V was pared by 6 bases and J by 5 bases, with 7 bases of the junction left unmatched. This CDR3 spans 13 amino acids. The CDR3 DNA reads TGTGCCAGCTCCCCTCCCGGGAGGCACGAGCAGTACTTC. Translating gives CASSPPGRHEQYF.

The chain couples TRBV19 to TRBJ1-5; the D gene is possibly TRBD1 (6 bases). The CDR3 runs to 16 residues. Looked up from germline, CDR1 is LNHDA and CDR2 is SQIVND (reference sequence). V gave up 1 base and J gave up 0 bases, with 10 bases separating them. CDR3 DNA: TGTGCCAGTAGTATAGGGAACAGGGTTAGCAATCAGCCCCAGCATTTT. This gives the protein CASSIGNRVSNQPQHF.

This clone was seen just once. The rearrangement joins TRBV7-2 to TRBJ1-1; D is unclear. This CDR3 has 15 amino acids. V was trimmed by 5 bases and J by 3 bases, leaving 16 bases between them. Germline values: CDR1 SGHTA, CDR2 FQGNSA. This CDR3 reads CASSPVAGVDTEAFF. In nucleotides, the CDR3 is TGTGCCAGCAGCCCCGTCGCCGGGGTTGACACTGAAGCTTTCTTT.

This clone was seen only once. The rearrangement joins TRBV10-3 to TRBJ2-5; D is possibly TRBD1 (7 bases). V lost 6 bases, J lost 3 bases, and 14 bases lay in between. This CDR3 has 14 residues. Per germline, CDR1 ENHRY and CDR2 SYGVKD. CDR3 coding DNA: TGTGCCATCAGGGACACAGGGGAGGAAGAGACCCAGTACTTC. It translates to CAIRDTGEEETQYF.

The gene calls are TRBV6-1 and TRBJ1-3; D is unresolved. This CDR3 is 12 amino acids long. Germline assignment: CDR1 MNHNS and CDR2 SASEGT. Trimming removed 6 bases from V and 2 bases from J, with 5 bases in between. The CDR3 region has the DNA TGTGCCAGCAGGCCGACTGGAAACACCATATATTTT. It specifies CASRPTGNTIYF.

The V call is TRBV25-1, the J call TRBJ2-1; 11 bases agree with TRBD2. Germline values: CDR1 MGHDK, CDR2 SYGVNS. V lost 3 bases, J lost 4 bases, and 5 bases stayed unmatched. CDR3 length equals 16 residues. CDR3 residues: CASSDLTSGSYNEQFF. CDR3 nucleotides: TGTGCCAGCAGTGACCTAACTAGCGGGAGTTACAATGAGCAGTTCTTC.

V and J are TRBV28 and TRBJ2-3, with D tentatively TRBD1 (5 bases). The CDR3 runs 16 residues. Looked up from germline, CDR1 is MDHEN and CDR2 is SYDVKM. V was shortened by 4 bases and J by 0 bases, with 14 bases between the two germline ends. The CDR3 region has the DNA TGTGCCAGCAGTTCTAGGACACATTTGAGCACAGATACGCAGTATTTT. Translation gives CASSSRTHLSTDTQYF.

The chain has TRBV5-1 and TRBJ1-4, with TRBD1 identical over 9 bases. The CDR3 extends over 14 amino acids. The ends lost 4 bases at V and 5 bases at J; junction bases unmatched: 3. Germline values: CDR1 SGHRS, CDR2 YFSETQ. The CDR3 DNA follows: TGCGCCAGCAGCACCGGGACAGGGAATGAAAAACTGTTTTTT. This codes for CASSTGTGNEKLFF.

The chain employs TRBV5-1 and TRBJ2-3; no firm D call. The CDR3 sequence is 14 residues long. Per germline, CDR1 SGHRS and CDR2 YFSETQ. Trimming took off 0 bases at V and 0 bases at J, with 5 bases between the two ends. The CDR3 bases are TGCGCCAGCAGCTTGGACCTCAGCACAGATACGCAGTATTTT. Its translation is CASSLDLSTDTQYF.

This CDR3 reads CASSHLDNQPQHF. The CDR3 DNA sequence: TGCGCCAGCAGCCACTTGGACAATCAGCCCCAGCATTTT. The chain has TRBV4-1 and TRBJ1-5, with D unclear. This CDR3 has 13 residues. V was shortened by 3 bases and J by 3 bases, with 6 bases between the two germline ends. Looked up from germline, CDR1 is MGHRA and CDR2 is YSYEKL.

This clone was counted a single time. J is TRBJ1-1 and V is TRBV30, with D perhaps matching TRBD1 (5 bases). In germline, CDR1 is GTSNPN, CDR2 SVGIG (reference sequence). Between the trimmed V and J ends, which lost 4 bases and 6 bases, there was a span of 9 bases. This CDR3 comprises 11 residues. The CDR3 DNA sequence: TGTGCCTGGAACGGAGGGGCTGAAGCTTTCTTT. This gives the protein CAWNGGAEAFF.

This clone was seen a handful of times. The chain couples TRBV7-9 to TRBJ2-1, with D unclear. The CDR3 runs to 14 residues. The V and J ends lost 1 base and 4 bases respectively, with 8 bases between them. Germline CDR1 SEHNR, CDR2 FQNEAQ (reference sequence). The CDR3 protein is CASSLVAAYNEQFF. The CDR3 DNA sequence: TGTGCCAGCAGCTTAGTCGCGGCATACAATGAGCAGTTCTTC.

The gene calls are TRBV6-5 and TRBJ2-5; D possibly matches TRBD1 or TRBD2 (5 bases each). The CDR3 has 13 amino acids. CDR1 MNHEY and CDR2 SVGAGI come from the germline V gene. The V end was cut by 7 bases, the J end by 0 bases, with 9 bases between. The CDR3 sequence: CASNRDDQETQYF. CDR3 in DNA: TGTGCCAGCAACCGGGACGACCAAGAGACCCAGTACTTC.

This clone was recorded once. V and J are TRBV7-2 and TRBJ2-1, with 10 positions matching TRBD2. The CDR3 has 16 amino acids. The germline CDR1 and CDR2 sequences are SGHTA and FQGNSA. The junction had 4 bases not matched to a gene; V was cut back by 3 bases and J by 2 bases. As DNA, the CDR3 is TGTGCCAGCAGCTTTCTAGCGGGAGACCCCTACAATGAGCAGTTCTTC. Amino acid sequence: CASSFLAGDPYNEQFF.

This clone appeared many times. The genes are TRBV2 and TRBJ2-7; D not certain. V lost 6 bases and J 4 bases, leaving 13 bases between the germline ends. CDR3 size: 13 residues. CDR1 and CDR2 (germline): SNHLY, FYNNEI. CDR3 sequence: CASSELLSYEQYF. For the CDR3, the DNA is TGTGCCAGCAGCGAACTCTTATCTTACGAGCAGTACTTC.

The chain recombines TRBV3-1 (or the pseudogene TRBV3-2) with TRBJ1-3; D possibly corresponds to TRBD1 (6 bases). The germline V gene encodes CDR1 LGHDT and CDR2 YNNKEL (reference sequence). The V end was cut by 2 bases, the J end by 2 bases, with 22 bases between. The CDR3 has 19 amino acids. Here the CDR3 reads CASSQSLGTSASTGNTIYF. DNA for the CDR3: TGTGCCAGCAGCCAATCTTTAGGGACATCGGCTTCCACTGGAAACACCATATATTTT.

The chain has TRBV6-5 and TRBJ1-1, with D possibly being TRBD1 (5 bases). The CDR3 length is 15 residues. Trimming removed 0 bases at V and 4 bases at J, with 12 bases between. Per the germline V gene, CDR1 is MNHEY and CDR2 is SVGAGI. CDR3 residues: CASSYSIWGGTEAFF. For the CDR3, the DNA is TGTGCCAGCAGTTACTCGATATGGGGGGGCACTGAAGCTTTCTTT.

The V call is TRBV28, the J call TRBJ1-4, with D unresolved. CDR1 and CDR2 from the germline V gene are MDHEN and SYDVKM. The CDR3 sequence is 16 residues long. Trimming removed 4 bases at V and 0 bases at J, with 12 bases between. The CDR3 bases are TGTGCCAGCAGTTGGGAGAGAATTGCAACTAATGAAAAACTGTTTTTT. This encodes CASSWERIATNEKLFF.